This T cell receptor beta chain was identified in a study of shared clonotypes between healthy human individuals. Under the authors' procedure: With immunoSEQ giving junction-only sequences and no quality scores, filtering differed. Profiling relied on immunoSEQ multiplex PCR, and the TCRdb table lists in-frame clones only, not all of them. The V and J calls and clone size come from that table; D and trimming were worked out from the DNA. The sample has around 1.9 million clones; just under 95% are singletons. Overall study findings and caveats: How much donors shared clonotypes was expected to be affected by sequencing depth. Shared clonotypes across all four donors exceeded non-shared ones in generation probability.

A word on this clone: Its target is not known.

Terminally differentiated effector memory CD45RA+ cells were excluded from the naive CD8 cells, which were CD45RO-negative and positively selected for CCR7. Trimming removed 5 bases from V and 1 base from J; junction bases left unmatched: 6. The CDR3 consists of 15 residues. Germline CDR1 is SGHNT and CDR2 is YYREEE (reference sequence). The sequence was collected from a man aged 18 to 29 in good health. Some clones in this sample may be carry-over from other donors' samples. J is TRBJ2-3 and V is TRBV5-4; the match to TRBD1 covers 8 bases. Sequenced material: naive CD8+ T cells from PBMCs. The CDR3 DNA is TGTGCCAGCAGGGCCGGGACAGGAGGCACAGATACGCAGTATTTT. Its protein product is CASRAGTGGTDTQYF.